A single T cell receptor (beta chain) is shown here with its context. This entry comes from a study of blood T cell repertoires in COVID-19. Study-level information: Sites in the United States, Italy and Spain provided acute and convalescent COVID-19 samples. From T cells, B-cell-depleted T cells, or PBMCs came the material, which was cDNA or gDNA.

There are 11 residues in the CDR3. V was pared by 10 bases and J by 5 bases, with 12 bases between. The germline CDR1 and CDR2 sequences are LNHDA and SQIVND (reference sequence). Study processing details: Reference gene primer amplification gave estimated nucleated cell counts. Clones were read by immunoSEQ multiplex PCR, and TCRdb kept only the in-frame ones, dropping some. V and J calls and clone size are given by that table; D and trimming were obtained from the DNA. The sample lists 50,000 to 75,000 clones; approximately 80% were seen once. The chain has TRBV19 and TRBJ2-7; D remains ambiguous. Input material: peripheral blood. This TCR came from a man aged 55-75 years with acute or convalescent COVID-19. The CDR3 spells CATSTRDEQYF. The CDR3, as DNA: TGTGCCACCTCGACCCGGGACGAGCAGTACTTC.